Sequencing of this TCR beta chain was carried out in a study of blood T cell repertoires in COVID-19. Across the whole study: Italy, Spain and the United States were the sources of the convalescent and acute COVID-19 samples. The cDNA or gDNA used as material had been derived from T cells, B-cell-depleted T cells, or PBMCs.

Authors' methods: Reference gene primer amplification in the assay estimated nucleated cell counts. Sequenced by immunoSEQ multiplex PCR; TCRdb stores in-frame clones only, minus some. That table supplies the V and J calls and clone size; D and trimming were determined from the DNA. Of fewer than 250,000 clones listed, around four fifths are singletons. Losses at the gene ends were 3 bases for V and 6 bases for J; bases not matched to a gene: 7. The germline CDR1 and CDR2 sequences are SGDLS and YYNGEE. The CDR3 length is 15 residues. This receptor was identified in a man over 45 with acute or convalescent COVID-19. The chain employs TRBV9 and TRBJ1-1; 11 nucleotides align to TRBD1. Sequenced: peripheral blood. The CDR3 DNA follows: TGTGCCAGCAGCGGAGGACAGGGGGCTGTCGCTGAAGCTTTCTTT. Amino acids: CASSGGQGAVAEAFF. The variable domain in full, with the rest retrieved from reference TRBV9 and TRBJ1-1, is DSGVTQTPKHLITATGQRVTLRCSPRSGDLSVYWYQQSLDQGLQFLIQYYNGEERAKGNILERFSAQQFPDLHSELNLSSLELGDSALYFCASSGGQGAVAEAFFGQGTRLTVV.